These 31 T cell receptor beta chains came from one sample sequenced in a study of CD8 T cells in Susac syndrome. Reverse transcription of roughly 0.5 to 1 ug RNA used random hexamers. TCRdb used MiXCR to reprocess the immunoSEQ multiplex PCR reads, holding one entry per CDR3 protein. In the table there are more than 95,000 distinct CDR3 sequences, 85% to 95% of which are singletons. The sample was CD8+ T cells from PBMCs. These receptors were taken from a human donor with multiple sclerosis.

The CDR3 sequence: CASSQGGQGSYNEQFF. The CDR3 DNA reads TGTGCCAGCAGCCAGGGGGGACAGGGCTCCTACAATGAGCAGTTCTTC. The rearrangement links TRBV14 to TRBJ2-1; 9 bases fit TRBD1. The junction had 3 bases not matched to a gene; V was cut back by 3 bases and J by 0 bases. Germline V CDR1 and CDR2: SGHDN, FVKESK. The CDR3 contains 16 residues. The full variable domain, with the rest looked up from reference TRBV14 and TRBJ2-1, is EAGVTQFPSHSVIEKGQTVTLRCDPISGHDNLYWYRRVMGKEIKFLLHFVKESKQDESGMPNNRFLAERTGGTYSTLKVQPAELEDSGVYFCASSQGGQGSYNEQFFGPGTRLTVL.

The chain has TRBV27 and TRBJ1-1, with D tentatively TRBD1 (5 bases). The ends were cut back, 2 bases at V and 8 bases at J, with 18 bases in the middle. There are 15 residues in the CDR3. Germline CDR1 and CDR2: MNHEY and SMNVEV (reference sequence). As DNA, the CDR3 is TGTGCCAGCAGTTTAGTTTGGAGGGGAGGGGACGAAGCTTTCTTT. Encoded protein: CASSLVWRGGDEAFF.

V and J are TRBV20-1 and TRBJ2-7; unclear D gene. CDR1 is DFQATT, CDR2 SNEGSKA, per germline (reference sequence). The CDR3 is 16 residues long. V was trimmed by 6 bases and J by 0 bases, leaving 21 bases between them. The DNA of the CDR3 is TGCAGTGCCACCGTTTTCTGGGCCCCGAGCTCCTACGAGCAGTACGTC. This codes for CSATVFWAPSSYEQYV.

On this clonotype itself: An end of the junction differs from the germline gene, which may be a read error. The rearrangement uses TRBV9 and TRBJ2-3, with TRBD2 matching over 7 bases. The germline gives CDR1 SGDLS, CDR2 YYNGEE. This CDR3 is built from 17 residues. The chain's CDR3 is CASSGGRGKDGRDMQYF. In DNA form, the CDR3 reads TGTGCCAGCAGCGGTGGGAGGGGTAAAGATGGGCGGGATATGCAGTATTTT. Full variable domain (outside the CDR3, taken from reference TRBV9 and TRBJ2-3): DSGVTQTPKHLITATGQRVTLRCSPRSGDLSVYWYQQSLDQGLQFLIQYYNGEERAKGNILERFSAQQFPDLHSELNLSSLELGDSALYFCASSGGRGKDGRDMQYFGPGTRLTVL.

The CDR3 nucleotides read TGTGCCAGCAGTTTAACCCCCCCAGCGCGCTACTCCTACGAGCAGTACTTC. Translating gives CASSLTPPARYSYEQYF. The chain combines TRBV28 with TRBJ2-7; D is uncertain. Germline V gene sequence: CDR1 MDHEN, CDR2 SYDVKM. Trimming removed 2 bases at V and 0 bases at J, with 17 bases between. The CDR3 covers 17 residues.

As DNA, the CDR3 is TGTGCCAGCAGCGGAAGCAGGGGAGGCTACGAGCAGTACTTC. Protein product: CASSGSRGGYEQYF. The V call is TRBV5-6, the J call TRBJ2-7, with D possibly called TRBD1 or TRBD2 (6 bases each). V was shortened by 4 bases and J by 3 bases, with 14 bases between the two germline ends. CDR1 is SGHDT, CDR2 YYEEEE, per germline. The CDR3 loop spans 14 amino acids.

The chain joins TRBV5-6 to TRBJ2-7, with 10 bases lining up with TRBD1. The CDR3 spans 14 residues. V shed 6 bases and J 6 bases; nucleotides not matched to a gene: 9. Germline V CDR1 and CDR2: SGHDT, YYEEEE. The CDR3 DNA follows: TGTGCCAGCACCCCCGGGACAGGGGCGGTCGAGCAGTACTTC. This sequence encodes CASTPGTGAVEQYF.

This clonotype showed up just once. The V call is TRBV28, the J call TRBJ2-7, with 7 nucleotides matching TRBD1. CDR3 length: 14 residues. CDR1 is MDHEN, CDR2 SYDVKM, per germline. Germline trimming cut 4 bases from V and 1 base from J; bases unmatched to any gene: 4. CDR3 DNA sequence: TGTGCCAGCAGTTATAGGACAGGATCCTACGAGCAGTACTTC. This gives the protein CASSYRTGSYEQYF.

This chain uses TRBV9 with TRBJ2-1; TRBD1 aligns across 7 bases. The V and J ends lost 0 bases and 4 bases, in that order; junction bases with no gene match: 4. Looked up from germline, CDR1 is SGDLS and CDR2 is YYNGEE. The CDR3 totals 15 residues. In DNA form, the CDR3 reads TGTGCCAGCAGCGTAGTGGGACAGCCATACAATGAGCAGTTCTTC. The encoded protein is CASSVVGQPYNEQFF.

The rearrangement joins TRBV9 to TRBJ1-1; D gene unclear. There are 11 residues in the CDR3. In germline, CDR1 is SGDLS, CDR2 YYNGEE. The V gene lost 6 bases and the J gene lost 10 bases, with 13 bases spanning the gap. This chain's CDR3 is CASTNGLTAFF. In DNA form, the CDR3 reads TGTGCCAGCACCAACGGGCTCACAGCTTTCTTT.

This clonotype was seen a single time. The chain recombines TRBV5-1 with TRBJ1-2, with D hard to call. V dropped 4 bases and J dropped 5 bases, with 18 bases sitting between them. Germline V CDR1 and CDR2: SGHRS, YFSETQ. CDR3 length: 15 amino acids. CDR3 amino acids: CASSAAATKDYGYTF. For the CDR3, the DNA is TGCGCCAGCAGCGCTGCCGCGACCAAGGATTATGGCTACACCTTC.

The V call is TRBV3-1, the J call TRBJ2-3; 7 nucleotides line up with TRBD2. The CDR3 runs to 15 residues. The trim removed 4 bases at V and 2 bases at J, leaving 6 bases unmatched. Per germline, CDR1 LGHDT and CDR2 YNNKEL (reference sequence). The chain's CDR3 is CASSPGLGDTDTQYF. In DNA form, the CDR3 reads TGTGCCAGCAGCCCTGGACTAGGGGACACAGATACGCAGTATTTT.

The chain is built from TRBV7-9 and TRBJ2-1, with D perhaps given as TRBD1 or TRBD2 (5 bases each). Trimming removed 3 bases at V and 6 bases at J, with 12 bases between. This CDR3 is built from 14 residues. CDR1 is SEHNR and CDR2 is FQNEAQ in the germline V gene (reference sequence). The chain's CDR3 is CASSFLGEFNEQFF. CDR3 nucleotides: TGTGCCAGCAGCTTTTTGGGGGAATTCAATGAGCAGTTCTTC. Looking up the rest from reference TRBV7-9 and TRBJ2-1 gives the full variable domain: DTGVSQNPRHKITKRGQNVTFRCDPISEHNRLYWYRQTLGQGPEFLTYFQNEAQLEKSRLLSDRFSAERPKGSFSTLEIQRTEQGDSAMYLCASSFLGEFNEQFFGPGTRLTVL.

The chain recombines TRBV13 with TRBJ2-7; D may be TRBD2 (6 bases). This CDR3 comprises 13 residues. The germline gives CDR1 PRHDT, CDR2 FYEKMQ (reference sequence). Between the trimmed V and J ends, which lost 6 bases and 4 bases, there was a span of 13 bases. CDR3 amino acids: CASSSGLSYEQYV. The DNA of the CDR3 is TGTGCCAGCAGTAGCGGACTGTCTTACGAGCAGTACGTC.

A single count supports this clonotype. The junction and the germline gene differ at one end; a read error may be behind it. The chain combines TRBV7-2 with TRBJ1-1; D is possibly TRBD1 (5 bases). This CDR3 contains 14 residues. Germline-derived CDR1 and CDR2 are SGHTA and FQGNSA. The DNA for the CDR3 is TGTGCCAGCAGCTTGCGGGGGTTCGACACTAAAGCTTTCTTT. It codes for CASSLRGFDTKAFF.

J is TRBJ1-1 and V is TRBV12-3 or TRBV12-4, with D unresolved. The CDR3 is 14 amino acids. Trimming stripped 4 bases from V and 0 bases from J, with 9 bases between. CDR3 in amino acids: CASSWVGMNTEAFF. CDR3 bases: TGTGCCAGCAGTTGGGTGGGCATGAACACTGAAGCTTTCTTT.

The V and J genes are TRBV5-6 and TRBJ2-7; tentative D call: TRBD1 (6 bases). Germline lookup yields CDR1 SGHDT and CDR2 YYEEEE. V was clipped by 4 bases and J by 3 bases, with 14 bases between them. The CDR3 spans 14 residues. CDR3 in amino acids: CASSAQGQFYEQYF. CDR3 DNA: TGTGCCAGCAGCGCCCAAGGACAGTTCTACGAGCAGTACTTC.

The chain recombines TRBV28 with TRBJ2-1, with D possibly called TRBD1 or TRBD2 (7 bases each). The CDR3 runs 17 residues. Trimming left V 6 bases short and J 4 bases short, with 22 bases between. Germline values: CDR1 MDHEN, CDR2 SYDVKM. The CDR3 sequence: CASRARRAGGGYNEQFF. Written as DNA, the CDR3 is TGTGCCAGCAGGGCTCGTAGGGCAGGGGGGGGGTACAATGAGCAGTTCTTC.

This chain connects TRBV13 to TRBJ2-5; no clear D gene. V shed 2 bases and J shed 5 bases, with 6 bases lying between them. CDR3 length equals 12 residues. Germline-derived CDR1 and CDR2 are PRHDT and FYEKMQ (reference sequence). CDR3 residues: CASSLYGETQYF. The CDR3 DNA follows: TGTGCCAGCAGCTTATATGGGGAGACCCAGTACTTC.

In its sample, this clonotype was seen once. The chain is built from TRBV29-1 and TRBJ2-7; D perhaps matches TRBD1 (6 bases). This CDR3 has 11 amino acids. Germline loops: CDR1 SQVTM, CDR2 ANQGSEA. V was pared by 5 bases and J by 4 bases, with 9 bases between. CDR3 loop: CSVSRGYEQYF. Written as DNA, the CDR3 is TGCAGCGTTAGCAGGGGTTACGAGCAGTACTTC.

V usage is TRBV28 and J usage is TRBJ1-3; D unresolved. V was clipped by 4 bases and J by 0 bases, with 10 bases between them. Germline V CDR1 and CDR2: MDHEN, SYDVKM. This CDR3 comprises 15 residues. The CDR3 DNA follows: TGTGCCAGCAGTTCCCTAACTATCTCTGGAAACACCATATATTTT. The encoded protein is CASSSLTISGNTIYF.

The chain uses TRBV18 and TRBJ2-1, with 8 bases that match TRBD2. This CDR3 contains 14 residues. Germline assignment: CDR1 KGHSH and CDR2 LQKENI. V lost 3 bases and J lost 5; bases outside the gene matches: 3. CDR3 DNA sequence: TGTGCCAGCTCACCTAGCGGGGACCACAATGAGCAGTTCTTC. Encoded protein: CASSPSGDHNEQFF.

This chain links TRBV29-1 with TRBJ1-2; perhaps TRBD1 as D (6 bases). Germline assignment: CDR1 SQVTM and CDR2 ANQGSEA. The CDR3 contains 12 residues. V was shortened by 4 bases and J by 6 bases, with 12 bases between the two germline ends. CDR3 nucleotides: TGCAGCGTTGTTGGGGGCCGAGATGGCTACACCTTC. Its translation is CSVVGGRDGYTF.

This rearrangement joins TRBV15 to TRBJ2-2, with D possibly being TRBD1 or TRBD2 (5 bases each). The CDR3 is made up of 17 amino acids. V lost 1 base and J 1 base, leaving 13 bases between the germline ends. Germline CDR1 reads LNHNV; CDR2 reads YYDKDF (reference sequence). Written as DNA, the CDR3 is TGTGCCACCAGCAGAGCCGGGGCACAATGGAACACCGGGGAGCTGTTTTTT. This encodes CATSRAGAQWNTGELFF.

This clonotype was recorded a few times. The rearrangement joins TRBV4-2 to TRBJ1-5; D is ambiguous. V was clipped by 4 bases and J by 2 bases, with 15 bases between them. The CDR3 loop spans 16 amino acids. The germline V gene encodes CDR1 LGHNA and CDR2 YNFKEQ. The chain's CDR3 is CASSPSPLGGNQPQHF. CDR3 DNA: TGTGCCAGCAGCCCATCCCCCCTGGGAGGCAATCAGCCCCAGCATTTT.

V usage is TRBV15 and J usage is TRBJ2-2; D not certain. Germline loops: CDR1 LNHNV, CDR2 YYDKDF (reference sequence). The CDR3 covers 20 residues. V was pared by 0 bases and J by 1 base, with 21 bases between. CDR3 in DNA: TGTGCCACCAGCAGAGATCCCCTAGGGTCGTACGTTGAGAACACCGGGGAGCTGTTTTTT. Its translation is CATSRDPLGSYVENTGELFF.

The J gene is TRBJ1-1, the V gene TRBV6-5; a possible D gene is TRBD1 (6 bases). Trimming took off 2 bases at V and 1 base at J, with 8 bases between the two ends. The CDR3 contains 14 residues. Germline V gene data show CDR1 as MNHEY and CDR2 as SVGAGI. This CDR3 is CASSYGDTNTEAFF. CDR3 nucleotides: TGTGCCAGCAGTTACGGGGACACGAACACTGAAGCTTTCTTT.

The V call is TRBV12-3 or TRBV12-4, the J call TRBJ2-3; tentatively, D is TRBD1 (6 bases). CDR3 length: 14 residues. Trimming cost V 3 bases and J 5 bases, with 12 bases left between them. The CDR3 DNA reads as TGTGCCAGCAGTTTGAACAGGGTTGGAGATACGCAGTATTTT. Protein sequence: CASSLNRVGDTQYF.

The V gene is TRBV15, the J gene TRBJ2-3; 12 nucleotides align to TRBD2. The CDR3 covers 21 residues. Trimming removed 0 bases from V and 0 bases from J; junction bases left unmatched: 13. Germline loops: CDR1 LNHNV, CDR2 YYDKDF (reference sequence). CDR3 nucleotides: TGTGCCACCAGCAGAGATCGAGTGACTAGCGGGGGATCCTCTAGCACAGATACGCAGTATTTT. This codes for CATSRDRVTSGGSSSTDTQYF. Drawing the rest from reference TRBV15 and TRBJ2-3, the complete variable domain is DAMVIQNPRYQVTQFGKPVTLSCSQTLNHNVMYWYQQKSSQAPKLLFHYYDKDFNNEADTPDNFQSRRPNTSFCFLDIRSPGLGDTAMYLCATSRDRVTSGGSSSTDTQYFGPGTRLTVL.

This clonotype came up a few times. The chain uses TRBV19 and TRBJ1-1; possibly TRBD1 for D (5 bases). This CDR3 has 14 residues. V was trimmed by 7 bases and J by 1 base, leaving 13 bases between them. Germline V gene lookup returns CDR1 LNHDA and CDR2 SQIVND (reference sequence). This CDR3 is CASTLGTGNTEAFF. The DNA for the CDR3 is TGTGCCAGTACCCTCGGGACGGGGAACACTGAAGCTTTCTTT.

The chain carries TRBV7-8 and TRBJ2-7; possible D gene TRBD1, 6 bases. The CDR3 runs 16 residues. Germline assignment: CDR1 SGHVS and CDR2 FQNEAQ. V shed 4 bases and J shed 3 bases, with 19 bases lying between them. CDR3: CASSSEVGQRFYEQYF. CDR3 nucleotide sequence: TGTGCCAGCAGCTCTGAAGTGGGACAAAGATTCTACGAGCAGTACTTC.